These T cell receptor beta chains were read from a single sample in a study of T cell responses to AZD1222 COVID-19 vaccine. Only in-frame clones appear in the TCRdb table, and some are missing; sequencing was by immunoSEQ multiplex PCR. This sample has approximately 120,000 clones, with 80% to 90% found just once. Specimen: peripheral blood, collected on day 0 of AZD1222 vaccination. Receptors were obtained from an adult in good health. Both conserved end residues are part of each CDR3. A D gene is named only where the DNA matches it firmly. Clone size is given for some rows only: seen once, a few or many times, or a class if the clone is expanded.

cdr3_length d_call j_call v_call clone_size cdr3_nt cdr3_aa
15 NA TRBJ2-1 TRBV7-3 NA TGTGCCAGCAGCTTAACCGCAGGATCCTACAATGAGCAGTTCTTC CASSLTAGSYNEQFF
14 NA TRBJ1-5 TRBV7-9 NA TGTGCCAGCAGCTTAGGGACTGCGAATCAGCCCCAGCATTTT CASSLGTANQPQHF
18 NA TRBJ1-3 TRBV19 NA TGTGCCAGTATCCCTCCCCGGGGCAACCGTTACTCTGGAAACACCATATATTTT CASIPPRGNRYSGNTIYF
15 NA TRBJ1-4 TRBV6-5 NA TGTGCCAGCAGTTACTCGCGGGGGGCGGGTGAAAAACTGTTTTTT CASSYSRGAGEKLFF
15 NA TRBJ1-5 TRBV2 NA TGTGCCAGCAGTGAGGGAAGGGCGGGTAATCAGCCCCAGCATTTT CASSEGRAGNQPQHF
16 TRBD2 TRBJ2-1 TRBV19 once TGTGCCAGTAGTATTTTTTCGGGAGGGCCCTACAATGAGCAGTTCTTC CASSIFSGGPYNEQFF
16 TRBD1 TRBJ1-2 TRBV2 NA TGTGCCAGCAGTACTACAGGGGGCCTAGGCGACTATGGCTACACCTTC CASSTTGGLGDYGYTF
14 NA TRBJ1-3 TRBV5-1 NA TGCGCCAGCAGCTTGGAGAGCGCTGGAAACACCATATATTTT CASSLESAGNTIYF
15 NA TRBJ1-1 TRBV4-1 few TGCGCCAGCAGCCAGAGACAGTCCATAAACACTGAAGCTTTCTTT CASSQRQSINTEAFF
19 NA TRBJ2-6 TRBV5-6 NA TGTGCCAGCATCCTCCCCCCCTTGGCGGGGGCCTCTGGGGCCAACGTCCTGACTTTC CASILPPLAGASGANVLTF
13 NA TRBJ1-1 TRBV19 NA TGTGCCAGTAGTAATCAGAGGAACACTGAAGCTTTCTTT CASSNQRNTEAFF
15 TRBD1 TRBJ2-7 TRBV3-1/TRBV3-2 NA TGTGCCAGCAGCCGCCGGGGACAGGGGGCCCACGAGCAGTACTTC CASSRRGQGAHEQYF